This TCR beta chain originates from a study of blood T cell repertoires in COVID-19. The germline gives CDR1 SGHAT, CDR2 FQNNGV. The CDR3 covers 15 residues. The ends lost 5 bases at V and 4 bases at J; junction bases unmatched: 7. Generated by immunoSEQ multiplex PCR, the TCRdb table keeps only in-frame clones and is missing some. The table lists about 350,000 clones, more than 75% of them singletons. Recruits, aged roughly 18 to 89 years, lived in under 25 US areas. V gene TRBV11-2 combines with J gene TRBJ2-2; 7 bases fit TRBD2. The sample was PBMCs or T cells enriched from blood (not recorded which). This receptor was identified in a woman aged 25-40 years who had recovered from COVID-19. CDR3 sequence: CASSTRLALTGELFF. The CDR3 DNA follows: TGTGCCAGCAGCACCCGACTAGCCCTCACCGGGGAGCTGTTTTTT. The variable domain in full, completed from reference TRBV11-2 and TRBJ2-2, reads EAGVAQSPRYKIIEKRQSVAFWCNPISGHATLYWYQQILGQGPKLLIQFQNNGVVDDSQLPKDRFSAERLKGVDSTLKIQPAKLEDSAVYLCASSTRLALTGELFFGEGSRLTVL.